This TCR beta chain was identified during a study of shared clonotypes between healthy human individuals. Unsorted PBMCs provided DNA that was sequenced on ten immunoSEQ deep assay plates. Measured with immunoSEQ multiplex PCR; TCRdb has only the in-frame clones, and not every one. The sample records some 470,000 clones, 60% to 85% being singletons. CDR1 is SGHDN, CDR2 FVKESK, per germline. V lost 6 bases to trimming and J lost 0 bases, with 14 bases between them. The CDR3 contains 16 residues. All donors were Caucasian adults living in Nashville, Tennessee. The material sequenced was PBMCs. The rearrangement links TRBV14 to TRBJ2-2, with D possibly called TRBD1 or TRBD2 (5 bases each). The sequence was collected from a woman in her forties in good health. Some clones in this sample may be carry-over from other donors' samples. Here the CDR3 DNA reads TGTGCCAGCAGACGAGGGGTTAATGCGAACACCGGGGAGCTGTTTTTT. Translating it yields CASRRGVNANTGELFF.